The sequence of this T cell receptor beta chain was determined in a study of beta chain features in type 1 diabetes. All of the sorted populations showed purity greater than 95%. Expressed TCRB transcripts were sequenced because the entire RNA isolate underwent reverse transcription. TCRdb's table, derived via immunoSEQ multiplex PCR, lists solely in-frame clones and lacks some. The sample has over 350,000 clones, over 13% seen once. The study, taken as a whole, reports: The naive, central memory and Treg TCRB repertoires of patients appeared to be more similar to one another than those of healthy donors. VDJ junctions in type 1 diabetes patients carried more deletions and fewer insertions.

Worth noting for this clone: Its specificity is unknown.

The origin of this receptor is a woman aged 18-29 years in good health. Sequencing was done on a sample of naive CD4+ T cells from blood.

The chain's CDR3 is CASSESTGAGETQYF. Here the CDR3 DNA reads TGTGCCAGCAGTGAATCCACAGGGGCGGGGGAGACCCAGTACTTC. The rearrangement joins TRBV25-1 to TRBJ2-5; TRBD1 is a possible D gene (7 bases). Germline loops: CDR1 MGHDK, CDR2 SYGVNS. V was shortened by 1 base and J by 5 bases, with 14 bases between the two germline ends. The CDR3 loop spans 15 amino acids.